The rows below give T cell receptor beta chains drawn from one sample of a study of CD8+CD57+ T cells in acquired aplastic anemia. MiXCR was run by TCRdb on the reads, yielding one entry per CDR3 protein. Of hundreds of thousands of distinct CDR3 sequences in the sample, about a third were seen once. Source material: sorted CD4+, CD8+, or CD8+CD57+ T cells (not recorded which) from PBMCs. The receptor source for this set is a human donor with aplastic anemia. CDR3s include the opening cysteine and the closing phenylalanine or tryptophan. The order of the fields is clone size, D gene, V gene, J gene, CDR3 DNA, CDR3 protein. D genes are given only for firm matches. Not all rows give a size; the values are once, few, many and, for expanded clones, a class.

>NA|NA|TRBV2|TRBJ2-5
TGTGCCAGCAGCCCGGGCGGGAAACCTCGTTACCAAGAGACCCAGTACTTC
CASSPGGKPRYQETQYF
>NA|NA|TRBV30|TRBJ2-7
TGTGCCTGGGGGCCCCTTATATTTGGGCAGTACTTC
CAWGPLIFGQYF
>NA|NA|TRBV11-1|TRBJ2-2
TGTGCCAGCAGGGCCTATCAGGGGAACACCGGGGAGCTGTTTTTT
CASRAYQGNTGELFF
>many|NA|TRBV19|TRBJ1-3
TGTGCCAGTAGTGACGTCAGCTCTGGAAACACCATATATTTT
CASSDVSSGNTIYF
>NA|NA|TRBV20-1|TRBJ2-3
TGCAGTGCCCGTACCCCAGATACGCAGTATTTT
CSARTPDTQYF
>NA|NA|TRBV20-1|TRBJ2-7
TGCAGTGCCGAGGGGTTTGGACACCCAATTTACGGGCAGTACTTC
CSAEGFGHPIYGQYF
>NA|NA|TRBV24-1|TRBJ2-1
TGTGCCACCAGTGATTTTAGTGAGCAGTTCTTC
CATSDFSEQFF
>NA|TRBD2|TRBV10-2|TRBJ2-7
TGCGCCAGCAGTATGGCTAGCGGGGGGCCCTACGAGCAGTACTTC
CASSMASGGPYEQYF
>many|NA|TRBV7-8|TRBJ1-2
TGTGCCAGCAGCTACACTCCCGGTACCACCTATGGCTACACCTTC
CASSYTPGTTYGYTF
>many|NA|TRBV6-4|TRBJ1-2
TGTGCCAGCAGTGAATCGGCAGGGACGGCCTATGGCTACACCTTC
CASSESAGTAYGYTF
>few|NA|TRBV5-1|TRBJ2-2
TGCGCCAGCAGCAGGACTTGGCCCCAGGGCGGGGAGCTGTTTTTT
CASSRTWPQGGELFF
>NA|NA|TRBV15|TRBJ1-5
TGTGCCACCAGTGTAAGGCGGGAGGGAGGAGGCGAGCAGCCCCAGCATTTT
CATSVRREGGGEQPQHF
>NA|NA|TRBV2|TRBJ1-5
TGTGCCAGCAAAACGGGGGGCGCGAGCAATCAGCCCCAGCATTTT
CASKTGGASNQPQHF
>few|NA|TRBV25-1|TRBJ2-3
TGTGCCAGCAGTGAAGGGCGGGGCCGAAACACAGATACGCAGTATTTT
CASSEGRGRNTDTQYF
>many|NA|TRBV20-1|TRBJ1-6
TGCAGTGCTATCAGGGACGTTAATTCACCCCTCCACTTT
CSAIRDVNSPLHF
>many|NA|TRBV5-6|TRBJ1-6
TGTGCCAGCAGCGTGAGGGCCTCGGTGTTGGACCTCCACTTT
CASSVRASVLDLHF
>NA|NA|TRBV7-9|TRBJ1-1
TGTGCCAGCGCGATTTCACAGAACACTGAAGCTTTCTTT
CASAISQNTEAFF
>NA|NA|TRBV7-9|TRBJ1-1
TGTGCCAGCAGCGGCGCAGCGGGGAACACTGAAGCTTTCTTT
CASSGAAGNTEAFF
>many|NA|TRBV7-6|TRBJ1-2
TGTGCCAGCAGACCATTGACAGGTCGTCAGGGCTACACCTTC
CASRPLTGRQGYTF
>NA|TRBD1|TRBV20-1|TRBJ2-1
TGCAGTGCGCCGACAGGGTGGGTCTACAATGAGCAGTTCTTC
CSAPTGWVYNEQFF
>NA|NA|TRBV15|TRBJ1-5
TGTGCCACCAGCAGAGATTCGAGAGGCTATCAGCCCCAGCATTTT
CATSRDSRGYQPQHF
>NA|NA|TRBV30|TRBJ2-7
TGTGCCTGCAGGGCTCCGGGCCATACTACCTACGAGCAGTACTTC
CACRAPGHTTYEQYF
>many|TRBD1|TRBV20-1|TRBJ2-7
TGCAGTGCTGTCCGGGACAGGGTATCCGAGCAGTACTTC
CSAVRDRVSEQYF
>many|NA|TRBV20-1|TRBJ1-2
TGCAGTGCTAGTGGGGGGGAGCCCTATGGCTACACCTTC
CSASGGEPYGYTF
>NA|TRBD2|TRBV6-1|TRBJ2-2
TGTGCCAGCAGCAATCCACCGGGACTACAAACCGGGGAGCTGTTTTTT
CASSNPPGLQTGELFF
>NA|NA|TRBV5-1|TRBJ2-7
TGCGCCAGCAGCTTGGCTGGAGGGCAACACGAGCAGTACTTC
CASSLAGGQHEQYF
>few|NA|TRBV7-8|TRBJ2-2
TGTGCCAGCATGGCGGGACTCACCCGAGGGACCGGGGAGCTGTTTTTT
CASMAGLTRGTGELFF
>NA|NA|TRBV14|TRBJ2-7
TGTGCCAGCAGCCCGATCGGTTCTGCGCAGTACTTC
CASSPIGSAQYF
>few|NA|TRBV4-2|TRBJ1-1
TGTGCCAGCAGCCAAGAGGCTTGGAACACTGAAGCTTTCTTT
CASSQEAWNTEAFF
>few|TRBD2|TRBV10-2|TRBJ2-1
TGTGCCAGCAGTGACTTCCGACCACTAGCGGATTACAATGAGCAGTTCTTC
CASSDFRPLADYNEQFF
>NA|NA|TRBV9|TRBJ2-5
TGTGCCAGCAGCGTAGAGGTACAGCAAGAGACCCAGTACTTC
CASSVEVQQETQYF
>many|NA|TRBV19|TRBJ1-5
TGTGCCAGTATGGGGATAGAGCAGCCCCAGCATTTT
CASMGIEQPQHF
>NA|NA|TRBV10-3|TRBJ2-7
TGTGCCACCAGTGATCCGAGGACAGACTCCTACGAGCAGTACTTC
CATSDPRTDSYEQYF
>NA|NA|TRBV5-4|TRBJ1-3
TGTGCCAGCAGCTTGGTTCCGGGGCCGGGGACTGGAAACACCATATATTTT
CASSLVPGPGTGNTIYF
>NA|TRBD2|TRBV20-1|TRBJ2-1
TGCAGTACTTCACGGGGGGGGGCCCGGGAGCAGTTCTTC
CSTSRGGAREQFF
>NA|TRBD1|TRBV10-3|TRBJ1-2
TGTGCCATCAGTGAGGGACAGGGGGCTGGCTACACCTTC
CAISEGQGAGYTF
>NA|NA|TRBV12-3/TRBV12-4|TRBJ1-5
TGTGCCAGCAGTTTCGGATCCGGGAATAGCAATCAGCCCCAGCATTTT
CASSFGSGNSNQPQHF
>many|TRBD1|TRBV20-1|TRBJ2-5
TGCAGTGCGGACAGGGAGGAGACCCAGTACTTC
CSADREETQYF
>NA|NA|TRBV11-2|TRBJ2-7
TGTGCCAGCGGCCCATCAACAGGGCTCGCCTACGAGCAGTACTTC
CASGPSTGLAYEQYF
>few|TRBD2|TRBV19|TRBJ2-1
TGTGCCAGTAGTATAACTAGCGGGAGGGCGTACAATGAGCAGTTCTTC
CASSITSGRAYNEQFF
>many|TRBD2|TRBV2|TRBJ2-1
TGTGCCAGCAGCCTCCTAGCGGGGGGATACAATGAGCAGTTCTTC
CASSLLAGGYNEQFF
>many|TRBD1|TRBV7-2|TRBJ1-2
TGTGCCAGCAGCCCAGACAGGGTTTATGGCTACACCTTC
CASSPDRVYGYTF
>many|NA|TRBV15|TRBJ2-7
TGTGCCACCAGCAGAGATCGCGTAGTAGTAGACGAGCAGTACTTC
CATSRDRVVVDEQYF
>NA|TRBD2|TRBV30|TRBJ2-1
TGTGCCTGGAGTGTTAGCGGGTTGCTCCTAGAGCAGTTCTTC
CAWSVSGLLLEQFF
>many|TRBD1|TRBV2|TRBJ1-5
TGTGCCAGCAGTCGGACAGGGGAATTCAATCAGCCCCAGCATTTT
CASSRTGEFNQPQHF
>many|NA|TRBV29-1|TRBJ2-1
TGCACCTATGGGAGTCCTAATGAGCAGTTCTTC
CTYGSPNEQFF
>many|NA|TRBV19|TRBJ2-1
TGTGCCAGTAGTATGTCGAGTTCAGGGTCCAATGAGCAGTTCTTC
CASSMSSSGSNEQFF
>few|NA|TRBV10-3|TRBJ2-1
TGTGCCAACGCCCTCGCGAGGGTAACCACCTACAATGAGCAGTTCTTC
CANALARVTTYNEQFF
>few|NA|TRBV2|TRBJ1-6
TGTGCCAGCAGCCCCGGCCGCTCCTATAATTCACCCCTCCACTTT
CASSPGRSYNSPLHF
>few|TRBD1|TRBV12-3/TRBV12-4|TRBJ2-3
TGTGCCAGTACCGACAGGGGGCGAAGTGGTACGCAGTATTTT
CASTDRGRSGTQYF
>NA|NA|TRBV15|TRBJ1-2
TGTGCCACCAGCATAGGACAGAACTATGGCTACACCTTC
CATSIGQNYGYTF
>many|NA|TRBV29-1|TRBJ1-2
TGCAGCGTTGGCGAAGGCTACACCTTC
CSVGEGYTF
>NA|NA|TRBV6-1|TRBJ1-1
TGTGCCAGCAGTGTCGGGTACAACACTGAAGCTTTCTTT
CASSVGYNTEAFF
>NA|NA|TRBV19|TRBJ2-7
TGTGCCACCTCCCGGGACCTTGTCGAGCAGTACTTC
CATSRDLVEQYF
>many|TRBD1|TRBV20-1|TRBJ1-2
TGCAGTGCTCGACAGGGGGCGGATTCTTCTGCCTATGGCTACACCTTC
CSARQGADSSAYGYTF
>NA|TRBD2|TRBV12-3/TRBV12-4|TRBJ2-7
TGTGCCAGCAGCCACGGGGGGTGGACGGATGCCTACGAGCAGTACTTC
CASSHGGWTDAYEQYF
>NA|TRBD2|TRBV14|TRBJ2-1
TGTGCCAGCAGCCATCGACTAGCGGGAGGGTCCTACAATGAGCAGTTCTTC
CASSHRLAGGSYNEQFF